The 22 T cell receptor beta chains below were found in one sample sequenced in a study of shared clonotypes between healthy human individuals. The data were produced by immunoSEQ multiplex PCR, yet TCRdb's version contains in-frame clones alone and is incomplete. The sample lists around 700,000 clones, 55% to 85% occurring once. Sequenced input: memory CD4+ T cells sorted from blood. As to subset: CD45RA-negative fraction. The receptors were gathered from a woman between 25 and 40 years old in good health.

The genes are TRBV2 and TRBJ2-3; 9 bases line up with TRBD2. V lost 7 bases and J lost 6; bases outside the gene matches: 11. The CDR3 loop spans 15 amino acids. Germline CDR1 reads SNHLY; CDR2 reads FYNNEI. CDR3 protein: CASNLLAGVRDTQYF. The CDR3 coding sequence is TGTGCCAGCAACCTATTAGCGGGAGTACGGGATACGCAGTATTTT.

The chain carries TRBV5-8 and TRBJ2-2; unclear D gene. The CDR3 sequence is 14 residues long. Trimming took 1 base from V and 6 from J, leaving 10 bases between them. Germline V CDR1 and CDR2: SGHTS, YDEGEE. The DNA of the CDR3 is TGTGCCAGCAGCTTGCGCTTTGGGGCCGGGGAGCTGTTTTTT. This sequence encodes CASSLRFGAGELFF.

The V gene is TRBV5-1, the J gene TRBJ2-7, with D maybe TRBD2 (6 bases). Germline V gene lookup returns CDR1 SGHRS and CDR2 YFSETQ. This CDR3 comprises 15 residues. V was shortened by 0 bases and J by 6 bases, with 16 bases between the two germline ends. Here the CDR3 DNA reads TGCGCCAGCAGCTTGGAGGCGCAGGGACTCGGCGAGCAGTACTTC. Residues: CASSLEAQGLGEQYF.

The V and J genes are TRBV7-2 and TRBJ1-3; the D is unclear. The CDR3 contains 15 residues. With 6 bases removed from V and 4 bases from J, the gap between germline ends came to 16 bases. The germline CDR1 and CDR2 sequences are SGHTA and FQGNSA. CDR3 sequence (DNA): TGTGCCAGCAGTTCCCTTAAGGGAGCCGGAAACACCATATATTTT. This codes for CASSSLKGAGNTIYF.

The CDR3 region has the DNA TGTGCCAGCAGCCTCCCCGGGACAGGGGGTTGGGGGGCTGAGCAGTTCTTC. It encodes CASSLPGTGGWGAEQFF. The rearrangement uses TRBV28 and TRBJ2-1; 11 bases align to TRBD1. The trim removed 6 bases at V and 9 bases at J, leaving 16 bases unmatched. The V gene's germline CDR1 is MDHEN and CDR2 SYDVKM. The CDR3 sequence is 17 residues long.

This clone was found a few times. This chain uses TRBV29-1 with TRBJ1-4; D is undetermined. Trimming took off 4 bases at V and 5 bases at J, with 11 bases between the two ends. The CDR3 is made up of 13 amino acids. Looked up from germline, CDR1 is SQVTM and CDR2 is ANQGSEA. The CDR3 spells CSVASQPNEKLFF. CDR3 bases: TGCAGCGTTGCAAGTCAGCCGAATGAAAAACTGTTTTTT.

This chain joins TRBV5-1 and TRBJ1-4; TRBD1 matches 7 bases. V was clipped by 4 bases and J by 5 bases; unmatched bases: 11. From germline, CDR1 is SGHRS and CDR2 YFSETQ. This CDR3 spans 16 amino acids. Here the CDR3 reads CASSKWGDSVNEKLFF. CDR3 DNA: TGCGCCAGCAGCAAATGGGGGGACAGCGTAAATGAAAAACTGTTTTTT.

The J gene is TRBJ2-3, the V gene TRBV4-2, with D perhaps matching TRBD1 (5 bases). V lost 1 base and J 6 bases, leaving 11 bases between the germline ends. The CDR3 consists of 14 residues. Germline V gives CDR1 LGHNA, CDR2 YNFKEQ. The CDR3 loop is CASSQGQGSDTQYF. CDR3 coding DNA: TGTGCCAGCAGCCAAGGGCAGGGATCGGATACGCAGTATTTT.

In this sample, this clone turned up a few times. The chain uses TRBV5-6 and TRBJ2-7; possibly TRBD2 for D (5 bases). V shed 3 bases and J shed 2 bases, with 21 bases lying between them. There are 17 residues in the CDR3. The germline CDR1 and CDR2 sequences are SGHDT and YYEEEE. The CDR3 is CASSSEGRRGLPYEQYF. In DNA, the CDR3 is TGTGCCAGCAGCTCCGAAGGAAGGAGAGGACTTCCCTACGAGCAGTACTTC.

Written as DNA, the CDR3 is TGTGCCAGCTCACCACCGGAGCGCTTCAACTATGGCTACACCTTC. It translates to CASSPPERFNYGYTF. V gene TRBV18 combines with J gene TRBJ1-2; D not certain. Deletions cut 0 bases from V and 2 bases from J, with 10 bases between. The CDR3 length is 15 residues. Germline-derived CDR1 and CDR2 are KGHSH and LQKENI.

Of note for this clone: The same CDR3 is also encoded by other DNA sequences in this sample. V gene TRBV2 combines with J gene TRBJ2-7, with D possibly being TRBD2 (6 bases). This CDR3 is built from 15 residues. V was shortened by 1 base and J by 0 bases, with 10 bases between the two germline ends. The germline CDR1 and CDR2 sequences are SNHLY and FYNNEI. The CDR3 sequence: CASSEGGGSSYEQYF. The DNA for the CDR3 is TGTGCCAGCAGTGAAGGAGGAGGGAGCTCCTACGAGCAGTACTTC.

The V and J genes are TRBV5-5 and TRBJ2-5; no definite D call. Trimming took 3 bases from V and 4 from J, leaving 7 bases between them. Germline-derived CDR1 and CDR2 are SGHKS and YYEKEE (reference sequence). The length of the CDR3 is 12 residues. CDR3 DNA: TGTGCCAGCAGCTCCGTCCTAGAGACCCAGTACTTC. It encodes CASSSVLETQYF.

The chain links TRBV30 to TRBJ1-4, with TRBD1 as a possible D gene (6 bases). V was pared by 1 base and J by 8 bases, with 11 bases between. There are 13 residues in the CDR3. The V gene's germline CDR1 is GTSNPN and CDR2 SVGIG (reference sequence). The CDR3 sequence: CAWSGGQAEKLFF. The CDR3 region has the DNA TGTGCCTGGAGTGGGGGGCAAGCCGAAAAACTGTTTTTT.

The chain links TRBV9 to TRBJ2-7, with TRBD2 matching over 14 bases. CDR1 is SGDLS and CDR2 is YYNGEE in the germline V gene. With 3 bases clipped from V and 7 bases from J, the junction kept 6 bases outside the gene matches. The length of the CDR3 is 15 residues. CDR3 nucleotides: TGTGCCAGCAGCGAGGGACTAGCGGGAGTACGGGAGCAGTACTTC. Translated, it gives CASSEGLAGVREQYF.

A few counts support this clone. The chain carries TRBV5-1 and TRBJ1-1; TRBD1 agrees at 11 bases. This CDR3 region has 15 residues. The germline V gene encodes CDR1 SGHRS and CDR2 YFSETQ. Germline trimming cut 4 bases from V and 4 bases from J; bases unmatched to any gene: 6. CDR3 protein: CASSKGQGAGTEAFF. DNA of the CDR3: TGCGCCAGCAGCAAAGGACAGGGGGCTGGCACTGAAGCTTTCTTT. Drawing the rest from reference TRBV5-1 and TRBJ1-1, the complete variable domain is KAGVTQTPRYLIKTRGQQVTLSCSPISGHRSVSWYQQTPGQGLQFLFEYFSETQRNKGNFPGRFSGRQFSNSRSEMNVSTLELGDSALYLCASSKGQGAGTEAFFGQGTRLTVV.

This clone was counted at least ten times. This chain connects TRBV2 to TRBJ2-7, with 9 positions matching TRBD1. The V segment lost 6 bases and the J segment 6 bases; nucleotides outside the gene matches: 3. The CDR3 extends over 12 amino acids. Germline V gene lookup returns CDR1 SNHLY and CDR2 FYNNEI. This CDR3 reads CASRGTGTEQYF. CDR3 DNA: TGTGCCAGCAGGGGGACAGGGACCGAGCAGTACTTC.

The rearrangement links TRBV6-6 to TRBJ1-1, with TRBD1 as a possible D gene (5 bases). CDR3 length: 15 residues. Trimming left V 5 bases short and J 3 bases short, with 16 bases between. Germline V CDR1 and CDR2: MNHNY, SVGAGI (reference sequence). DNA of the CDR3: TGTGCCAGCAGTCCCGCGGGGGGACGGCACACTGAAGCTTTCTTT. Amino acids: CASSPAGGRHTEAFF.

The chain is built from TRBV5-1 and TRBJ2-5; 11 bases match TRBD1. Germline V gives CDR1 SGHRS, CDR2 YFSETQ. The CDR3 is made up of 15 amino acids. The ends lost 7 bases at V and 5 bases at J; junction bases unmatched: 10. CDR3 in amino acids: CASSPGQGAWETQYF. The DNA of the CDR3 is TGCGCCAGCTCGCCCGGACAGGGGGCATGGGAGACCCAGTACTTC.

V is TRBV29-1 and J is TRBJ2-1, with a possible D match to TRBD1 (6 bases). Germline V gene sequence: CDR1 SQVTM, CDR2 ANQGSEA. Trimming left V 7 bases short and J 0 bases short, with 31 bases between. This CDR3 has 20 amino acids. CDR3 amino acids: CSANSGPSPSGTLSYNEQFF. Written as DNA, the CDR3 is TGCAGCGCCAACTCTGGGCCCTCACCTTCCGGGACACTCTCCTACAATGAGCAGTTCTTC.

The V gene is TRBV10-3, the J gene TRBJ1-3; maybe TRBD1 (5 bases). There are 12 residues in the CDR3. The germline gives CDR1 ENHRY, CDR2 SYGVKD. Trimming left V 11 bases short and J 2 bases short, with 10 bases between. CDR3 in DNA: TGTGCCGGGGGGGGACCTGGAAACACCATATATTTT. It codes for CAGGGPGNTIYF.

The chain joins TRBV5-1 to TRBJ2-5; D is possibly TRBD2 (6 bases). The length of the CDR3 is 15 residues. V was clipped by 6 bases and J by 2 bases, with 17 bases between them. Germline V gives CDR1 SGHRS, CDR2 YFSETQ. CDR3 residues: CASTRRGEEQETQYF. CDR3 DNA: TGCGCCAGCACCCGTAGAGGGGAGGAACAAGAGACCCAGTACTTC.

The chain couples TRBV5-4 to TRBJ2-5; D might be TRBD1 (5 bases). The germline V and J ends were trimmed by 4 bases and 5 bases, with 15 bases remaining between them. Germline V gene data show CDR1 as SGHNT and CDR2 as YYREEE (reference sequence). The CDR3 spans 14 residues. CDR3 nucleotides: TGTGCCAGCAGCAATAAGGGGTTCGGCGAGACCCAGTACTTC. Protein product: CASSNKGFGETQYF.